The rows below give T cell receptor beta chains drawn from one sample of a study of T cells in localized non-small cell lung cancer. TCRdb's table, derived via immunoSEQ multiplex PCR, lists solely in-frame clones and lacks some. Found here are around 1,600 clones, around 30% of them singletons; the top ten hold 20% to 25%. Sequencing used normal lung tissue next to the tumor, obtained before any cancer treatment. All receptors derive from a man aged 35-69 years with stage II squamous cell lung carcinoma. CDR3s include the opening cysteine and the closing phenylalanine or tryptophan. D genes are given only for firm matches. The size field is filled for only some rows; it gives once, few, many or a size class.

CDR3nt: TGTGCCAGCAGCCTCGACAGGCTATACGAGCAGTACTTC
CDR3aa: CASSLDRLYEQYF
d_gene: .
v_gene: TRBV6-8
abundance: .
j_gene: TRBJ2-7

CDR3nt: TGTGCCAGCAGCAACCCCAAACTGTGGGACAGGGACTACGAGCAGTACTTC
CDR3aa: CASSNPKLWDRDYEQYF
d_gene: TRBD1
v_gene: TRBV6-8
abundance: few
j_gene: TRBJ2-7

CDR3nt: TGCAGCGTCTATGGACAGGGGGCTCACAGCGATGAGCAGTTCTTC
CDR3aa: CSVYGQGAHSDEQFF
d_gene: TRBD1
v_gene: TRBV29-1
abundance: .
j_gene: TRBJ2-1

CDR3nt: TGTGCCAGCAGCCCGGGGTGGGACGGTTCACCCCTCCACTTT
CDR3aa: CASSPGWDGSPLHF
d_gene: .
v_gene: TRBV11-3
abundance: few
j_gene: TRBJ1-6

CDR3nt: TGTGCCAGCAGCGCAGGACAGACCCTGGGGGCAGCTTTCTTT
CDR3aa: CASSAGQTLGAAFF
d_gene: .
v_gene: TRBV9
abundance: large
j_gene: TRBJ1-1

CDR3nt: TGCGCCAGCAGCCAAGAGTACAGGAACACTGAAGCTTTCTTT
CDR3aa: CASSQEYRNTEAFF
d_gene: .
v_gene: TRBV4-1
abundance: .
j_gene: TRBJ1-1

CDR3nt: TGTGCCAGCAGCTCGGGGTGGGGGTTCTATGAGACCCAGTACTTC
CDR3aa: CASSSGWGFYETQYF
d_gene: .
v_gene: TRBV11-3
abundance: .
j_gene: TRBJ2-5

CDR3nt: TGTGCCAGCAGCTTGAGGGTAGCGGGAGCGTGGACAGATACGCAGTATTTT
CDR3aa: CASSLRVAGAWTDTQYF
d_gene: TRBD2
v_gene: TRBV11-3
abundance: few
j_gene: TRBJ2-3

CDR3nt: TGCAGCGTTGATCCCAGCGGAGCAACAGATACGCAGTATTTT
CDR3aa: CSVDPSGATDTQYF
d_gene: .
v_gene: TRBV29-1
abundance: .
j_gene: TRBJ2-3

CDR3nt: TGTGCCAGCAGCTTGTCCTGGGGTGCGGCTAATGAAAAACTGTTTTTT
CDR3aa: CASSLSWGAANEKLFF
d_gene: .
v_gene: TRBV11-3
abundance: few
j_gene: TRBJ1-4

CDR3nt: TGTGCCAGCAGCCCGCTCCGGACTAGCGGGGCGCGGGGCAATGAGCAGTTCTTC
CDR3aa: CASSPLRTSGARGNEQFF
d_gene: TRBD2
v_gene: TRBV14
abundance: .
j_gene: TRBJ2-1

CDR3nt: TGTGCCAGTAGTTCAACGACGGATACGAACACTGAAGCTTTCTTT
CDR3aa: CASSSTTDTNTEAFF
d_gene: .
v_gene: TRBV19
abundance: .
j_gene: TRBJ1-1

CDR3nt: TGTGCCAGCAGCCAAGGGGCAGGGGGCCTCTCCTACGAGCAGTACTTC
CDR3aa: CASSQGAGGLSYEQYF
d_gene: TRBD1
v_gene: TRBV14
abundance: .
j_gene: TRBJ2-7